These T cell receptor beta chains were read from a single sample in a study of molecular identifiers for immune sequencing clone quantification. TCRdb re-called the PCR reads through MiXCR, storing one row per CDR3 protein. The table lists more than 450,000 distinct CDR3 sequences, roughly 25% of them singletons. Material for sequencing was naive CD8+ T cells from blood, with Jurkat cell RNA spiked in. All receptors derive from a human donor in good health. Some libraries in this study had Jurkat cell RNA spiked in. CDR3s include the opening cysteine and the closing phenylalanine or tryptophan. The D gene is left open where the match is weak. Rows give clone size only sometimes, using once, few, many, or a class for an expanded clone.

J: TRBJ2-3; size: -; length: 16; V: TRBV19; D: TRBD2; CDR3: CASSIFLAGVGDTQYF; DNA: TGTGCCAGTAGTATTTTCCTAGCGGGAGTAGGAGATACGCAGTATTTT
J: TRBJ1-5; size: -; length: 13; V: TRBV12-3/TRBV12-4; D: -; CDR3: CASSFVSNRPQHF; DNA: TGTGCCAGCAGTTTTGTATCTAACAGGCCCCAGCATTTT
J: TRBJ2-3; size: -; length: 16; V: TRBV24-1; D: TRBD2; CDR3: CATSARTSGGADTQYF; DNA: TGTGCCACCAGTGCCCGGACTAGCGGGGGGGCAGATACGCAGTATTTT
J: TRBJ1-1; size: many; length: 14; V: TRBV14; D: -; CDR3: CASSQADGFTEAFF; DNA: TGTGCCAGCAGCCAAGCCGACGGGTTCACTGAAGCTTTCTTT
J: TRBJ2-7; size: -; length: 11; V: TRBV7-9; D: -; CDR3: CASSTVGEQYF; DNA: TGTGCCAGCAGCACGGTGGGCGAGCAGTACTTC
J: TRBJ2-3; size: -; length: 14; V: TRBV19; D: -; CDR3: CASGGDSSTDTQYF; DNA: TGTGCCAGCGGGGGGGACAGTTCCACAGATACGCAGTATTTT
J: TRBJ2-5; size: few; length: 15; V: TRBV19; D: -; CDR3: CASSAAPTSHETQYF; DNA: TGTGCCAGTAGTGCAGCGCCGACTAGTCATGAGACCCAGTACTTC
J: TRBJ2-1; size: few; length: 16; V: TRBV6-2/TRBV6-3; D: -; CDR3: CASNPARLETYNEQFF; DNA: TGTGCCAGCAACCCCGCCCGGCTCGAGACCTACAATGAGCAGTTCTTC
J: TRBJ2-7; size: -; length: 16; V: TRBV21-1; D: -; CDR3: CASSKAKAGECYEQYF; DNA: TGTGCCAGCAGCAAAGCGAAGGCGGGAGAATGCTACGAGCAGTACTTC
J: TRBJ2-5; size: few; length: 15; V: TRBV2; D: -; CDR3: CASSGRGDRLETQYF; DNA: TGTGCCAGCAGTGGACGGGGGGACAGGCTAGAGACCCAGTACTTC
J: TRBJ1-2; size: few; length: 12; V: TRBV20-1; D: -; CDR3: CSAINPNYGYTF; DNA: TGCAGTGCTATTAATCCTAACTATGGCTACACCTTC
J: TRBJ2-1; size: -; length: 16; V: TRBV7-9; D: TRBD2; CDR3: CASSLGLAGGPSGQFF; DNA: TGTGCCAGCAGCTTAGGTCTAGCGGGAGGGCCGAGTGGGCAGTTCTTC
J: TRBJ1-2; size: few; length: 13; V: TRBV12-3/TRBV12-4; D: -; CDR3: CASSIRDNYGYTF; DNA: TGTGCCAGCAGTATACGGGATAACTATGGCTACACCTTC
J: TRBJ2-3; size: -; length: 14; V: TRBV19; D: TRBD1; CDR3: CASSMGRGPDTQYF; DNA: TGTGCCAGTAGTATGGGCAGGGGGCCCGATACGCAGTATTTT
J: TRBJ1-6; size: -; length: 16; V: TRBV5-8; D: -; CDR3: CASSLEPEAYNSPLHF; DNA: TGTGCCAGCAGCTTGGAGCCCGAGGCGTATAATTCACCCCTCCACTTT
J: TRBJ1-5; size: -; length: 14; V: TRBV7-9; D: -; CDR3: CASTKGGSNQPQHF; DNA: TGTGCCAGCACCAAGGGGGGTAGCAATCAGCCCCAGCATTTT
J: TRBJ2-7; size: many; length: 14; V: TRBV20-1; D: -; CDR3: CSAREASFFYEQYF; DNA: TGCAGTGCTAGAGAAGCCAGTTTTTTCTACGAGCAGTACTTC
J: TRBJ2-1; size: few; length: 15; V: TRBV4-3; D: TRBD1; CDR3: CASSQADREYNEQFF; DNA: TGCGCCAGCAGCCAAGCGGACAGGGAATACAATGAGCAGTTCTTC
J: TRBJ2-3; size: few; length: 15; V: TRBV6-1; D: TRBD2; CDR3: CASSEGGLPTDTQYF; DNA: TGTGCCAGCAGTGAAGGGGGACTACCAACAGATACGCAGTATTTT
J: TRBJ2-5; size: -; length: 15; V: TRBV2; D: TRBD2; CDR3: CASPGTSGIQETQYF; DNA: TGTGCCAGCCCCGGGACTAGCGGGATCCAAGAGACCCAGTACTTC
J: TRBJ2-2; size: -; length: 16; V: TRBV12-3/TRBV12-4; D: TRBD2; CDR3: CASSPGLAEVTGELFF; DNA: TGTGCCAGCAGCCCCGGACTAGCGGAGGTCACCGGGGAGCTGTTTTTT
J: TRBJ1-1; size: many; length: 17; V: TRBV12-3/TRBV12-4; D: -; CDR3: CASSNRGGSFFGTEAFF; DNA: TGTGCCAGCAGTAACCGGGGAGGGTCCTTCTTCGGCACTGAAGCTTTCTTT
J: TRBJ1-1; size: -; length: 11; V: TRBV30; D: -; CDR3: CAWSPGTEAFF; DNA: TGTGCCTGGAGTCCTGGAACTGAAGCTTTCTTT